Sequencing of this T cell receptor beta chain was carried out in a study of T cell responses to AZD1222 COVID-19 vaccine. Sequencing was performed with immunoSEQ multiplex PCR; in TCRdb, only in-frame clones are kept and a portion is missing. The table has about 150,000 clones, roughly nine tenths seen once. CDR1 is SGHRS, CDR2 YFSETQ, per germline. Trimming pared 4 bases from V and 6 bases from J, leaving 11 bases between. This CDR3 is built from 12 residues. For this clone: Its target is unknown.

Study-wide results and caveats: Repertoires were obtained only post-peak T cell response. Baseline seropositivity characterized only 5 or 6 AZD1222 recipients.

This TCR was recovered from an adult in good health. The gene calls are TRBV5-1 and TRBJ2-7; D may correspond to TRBD1 or TRBD2 (5 bases each). The starting material was peripheral blood, obtained on day 0 of AZD1222 vaccination. In DNA, the CDR3 is TGCGCCAGCAGCGGGGGTGCGACCGAGCAGTACTTC. Translated, it gives CASSGGATEQYF. The whole variable domain, filled in from reference TRBV5-1 and TRBJ2-7, reads KAGVTQTPRYLIKTRGQQVTLSCSPISGHRSVSWYQQTPGQGLQFLFEYFSETQRNKGNFPGRFSGRQFSNSRSEMNVSTLELGDSALYLCASSGGATEQYFGPGTRLTVT.